A single sample is the source of the 21 T cell receptor beta chains below, sequenced in a study of long-term antiretroviral therapy in people with HIV. Run at survey level, the immunoSEQ assay was version v3.0. TCRdb's table, derived via immunoSEQ multiplex PCR, lists solely in-frame clones and lacks some. This table has 20,000 to 25,000 clones, 82% appearing once. Sequenced here: unsorted PBMCs, sampled 0.2 years after starting antiretroviral therapy. These TCRs come from a woman in her twenties or thirties with HIV.

The chain uses TRBV9 and TRBJ1-4; 10 bases line up with TRBD1. This CDR3 has 14 residues. The germline gives CDR1 SGDLS, CDR2 YYNGEE. V shed 4 bases and J 10 bases; nucleotides not matched to a gene: 7. CDR3 residues: CASSMTGGGGKLFF. CDR3 in DNA: TGTGCCAGCAGCATGACAGGGGGCGGCGGAAAACTGTTTTTT.

CDR3 sequence: CASSFTSSYTDTQYF. The CDR3 nucleotides are TGTGCCAGCAGCTTTACGTCTAGTTACACAGATACGCAGTATTTT. V usage is TRBV5-4 and J usage is TRBJ2-3; unclear D gene. Germline CDR1 reads SGHNT; CDR2 reads YYREEE (reference sequence). Trimming removed 2 bases at V and 2 bases at J, with 12 bases between. The CDR3 runs to 15 residues.

The chain uses TRBV27 and TRBJ2-7; a possible D gene is TRBD1 (6 bases). The CDR3 is made up of 14 amino acids. Deletions cut 3 bases from V and 0 bases from J, with 9 bases between. The V gene's germline CDR1 is MNHEY and CDR2 SMNVEV (reference sequence). The CDR3 loop reads CASSFGGVSYEQYF. The DNA for the CDR3 is TGTGCCAGCAGTTTTGGGGGCGTCTCCTACGAGCAGTACTTC.

The chain links TRBV2 to TRBJ1-3; maybe TRBD1 (6 bases). The ends were cut back, 6 bases at V and 0 bases at J, with 15 bases in the middle. The CDR3 loop spans 16 amino acids. Germline V lookup: CDR1 SNHLY, CDR2 FYNNEI. In DNA, the CDR3 is TGTGCCAGCAGGGGGGGCACGGGAATCTCTGGAAACACCATATATTTT. It translates to CASRGGTGISGNTIYF.

This clone was detected once. The chain employs TRBV19 and TRBJ1-5; D is unresolved. V was clipped by 6 bases and J by 8 bases, with 17 bases between them. This CDR3 contains 14 residues. Germline V CDR1 and CDR2: LNHDA, SQIVND (reference sequence). The CDR3 spells CASSREGSREPQHF. The CDR3 region has the DNA TGTGCCAGTAGCCGGGAAGGGTCCCGGGAGCCCCAGCATTTT.

A few counts support this clone. The chain uses TRBV9 and TRBJ2-7; D is possibly TRBD1 (6 bases). V lost 4 bases to trimming and J lost 2 bases, with 16 bases between them. Germline CDR1 reads SGDLS; CDR2 reads YYNGEE. The CDR3 consists of 15 residues. As DNA, the CDR3 is TGTGCCAGCAGCCGGGACAAGGAGATAGCCTACGAGCAGTACGTC. It codes for CASSRDKEIAYEQYV.

J is TRBJ2-3 and V is TRBV27, with D uncertain. This CDR3 has 15 amino acids. Trimming shortened V by 5 bases and J by 1 base, and 13 bases separated the two germline ends. Germline-derived CDR1 and CDR2 are MNHEY and SMNVEV (reference sequence). The CDR3 loop reads CASSPRIKRTDTQYF. For the CDR3, the DNA is TGTGCCAGCAGTCCAAGGATAAAGCGCACAGATACGCAGTATTTT.

The V gene is TRBV7-9, the J gene TRBJ2-2, with D hard to call. This CDR3 has 16 amino acids. From germline, CDR1 is SEHNR and CDR2 FQNEAQ (reference sequence). Trimming pared 5 bases from V and 2 bases from J, leaving 15 bases between. CDR3: CASSRTYSINTGELFF. The CDR3 DNA reads as TGTGCCAGCAGCCGGACCTACAGCATCAACACCGGGGAGCTGTTTTTT.

The chain links TRBV12-5 to TRBJ1-1; 9 bases map to TRBD1. This CDR3 comprises 16 residues. CDR1 and CDR2 (germline): LGHNT, FRNRAP. V lost 1 base, J lost 4 bases, and 7 bases stayed unmatched. The CDR3 is CASGLAGTGMSTEAFF. In nucleotides, the CDR3 is TGTGCTAGTGGTTTGGCCGGGACAGGGATGTCCACTGAAGCTTTCTTT.

The chain combines TRBV19 with TRBJ2-5, with D perhaps TRBD1 (5 bases). V lost 5 bases and J lost 1, with 17 bases in between. Germline loops: CDR1 LNHDA, CDR2 SQIVND (reference sequence). The length of the CDR3 is 16 residues. The CDR3 coding sequence is TGTGCCAGTAGTGCGGCGGTTGCTAGGGGCCAAGAGACCCAGTACTTC. Its translation: CASSAAVARGQETQYF.

This clone was seen a single time. The J gene is TRBJ1-5, the V gene TRBV18; D unclear. The CDR3 length is 16 residues. The V gene's germline CDR1 is KGHSH and CDR2 LQKENI. V dropped 5 bases and J dropped 6 bases, with 20 bases sitting between them. The CDR3 DNA reads as TGTGCCAGCTCAGTCCAAGGTGCCGAGGGCAGTCAGCCCCAGCATTTT. This codes for CASSVQGAEGSQPQHF.

V is TRBV5-5 and J is TRBJ2-3; TRBD2 agrees at 7 bases. V gave up 5 bases and J gave up 2 bases; unmatched junction bases: 5. The germline CDR1 and CDR2 sequences are SGHKS and YYEKEE (reference sequence). The CDR3 runs 14 residues. CDR3 nucleotides: TGTGCCAGCAGTTGGGGGGGTACCACAGATACGCAGTATTTT. It codes for CASSWGGTTDTQYF.

This clone was recorded only once. This chain uses TRBV4-2 with TRBJ1-2; no definite D call. The CDR3 runs 15 residues. In germline, CDR1 is LGHNA, CDR2 YNFKEQ. Trimming shortened V by 0 bases and J by 7 bases, and 15 bases separated the two germline ends. The CDR3 spells CASSQDVPNSGGYTF. CDR3 DNA sequence: TGTGCCAGCAGCCAAGATGTTCCTAACTCTGGTGGCTACACCTTC.

V is TRBV7-2 and J is TRBJ1-5, with D perhaps TRBD1 (5 bases). CDR1 is SGHTA, CDR2 FQGNSA, per germline. Trimming removed 4 bases from V and 0 bases from J, with 13 bases in between. CDR3 length: 16 residues. Here the CDR3 DNA reads TGTGCCAGCAGCTATTCTGGGGCGGCTAGCAATCAGCCCCAGCATTTT. Protein sequence: CASSYSGAASNQPQHF.

V is TRBV18 and J is TRBJ1-1; D is unresolved. The V gene's germline CDR1 is KGHSH and CDR2 LQKENI. This CDR3 has 15 amino acids. Trimming cost V 4 bases and J 4 bases, with 16 bases left between them. CDR3 protein: CASSRMAERLTEAFF. The CDR3 DNA is TGTGCCAGCTCACGGATGGCAGAAAGGCTCACTGAAGCTTTCTTT. Combining the CDR3 with reference TRBV18 and TRBJ1-1 gives the whole variable domain NAGVMQNPRHLVRRRGQEARLRCSPMKGHSHVYWYRQLPEEGLKFMVYLQKENIIDESGMPKERFSAEFPKEGPSILRIQQVVRGDSAAYFCASSRMAERLTEAFFGQGTRLTVV.

The chain recombines TRBV6-4 with TRBJ2-7; D is unresolved. Trimming cost V 6 bases and J 5 bases, with 8 bases left between them. The CDR3 totals 11 residues. CDR1 and CDR2 (germline): MRHNA, SNTAGT. The CDR3, as DNA: TGTGCCAGCAGGGCCCCCGACGAGCAGTACGTC. Protein: CASRAPDEQYV.

V is TRBV18 and J is TRBJ1-2, with D possibly matching TRBD1 (5 bases). This CDR3 is 16 amino acids long. The germline CDR1 and CDR2 sequences are KGHSH and LQKENI. Trimming took 5 bases from V and 8 from J, leaving 24 bases between them. CDR3 amino acids: CASSSLPAPGGEGYTF. In DNA form, the CDR3 reads TGTGCCAGCTCATCACTCCCCGCCCCCGGGGGGGAAGGCTACACCTTC.

The gene calls are TRBV7-9 and TRBJ1-1; D unresolved. Germline CDR1 and CDR2: SEHNR and FQNEAQ (reference sequence). V was clipped by 3 bases and J by 1 base, with 12 bases between them. The CDR3 is 15 amino acids. In nucleotides, the CDR3 is TGTGCCAGCAGCTTGGGGTTAGCGGGGAACACTGAAGCTTTCTTT. Its protein product is CASSLGLAGNTEAFF.

The chain has TRBV10-3 and TRBJ1-1; no clear D gene. This CDR3 is built from 14 residues. Germline V gene lookup returns CDR1 ENHRY and CDR2 SYGVKD. V lost 6 bases and J 1 base, leaving 12 bases between the germline ends. The CDR3 bases are TGTGCCATCAGCCGAACCCTCCCGAACACTGAAGCTTTCTTT. Its translation is CAISRTLPNTEAFF.

CDR3 nucleotide sequence: TGTGCCAGCAGGGGCCTGGCTGGCAACGAGCAGTACGTC. Its translation is CASRGLAGNEQYV. The chain has TRBV2 and TRBJ2-7; D remains ambiguous. The V gene lost 6 bases and the J gene lost 5 bases, with 14 bases spanning the gap. The CDR3 has 13 residues. Germline V gives CDR1 SNHLY, CDR2 FYNNEI.

The CDR3 spells CASSITGVLNYGYTF. CDR3 coding DNA: TGTGCCAGCAGCATTACAGGGGTGCTTAACTATGGCTACACCTTC. The rearrangement joins TRBV7-8 to TRBJ1-2, with 7 bases that match TRBD1. The CDR3 length is 15 residues. V was clipped by 5 bases and J by 1 base; unmatched bases: 7. Germline V gene sequence: CDR1 SGHVS, CDR2 FQNEAQ.